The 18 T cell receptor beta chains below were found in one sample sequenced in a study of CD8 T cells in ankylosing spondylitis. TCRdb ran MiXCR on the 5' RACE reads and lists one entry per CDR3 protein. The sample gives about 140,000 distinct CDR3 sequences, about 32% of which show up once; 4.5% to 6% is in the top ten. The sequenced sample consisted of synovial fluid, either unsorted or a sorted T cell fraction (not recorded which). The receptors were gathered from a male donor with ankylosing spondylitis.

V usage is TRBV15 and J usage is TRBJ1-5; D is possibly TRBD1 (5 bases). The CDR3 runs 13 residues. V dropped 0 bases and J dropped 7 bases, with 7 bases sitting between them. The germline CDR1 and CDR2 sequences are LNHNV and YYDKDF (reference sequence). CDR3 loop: CATSRDKGQPQHF. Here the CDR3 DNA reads TGTGCCACCAGCAGAGATAAGGGGCAGCCCCAGCATTTT.

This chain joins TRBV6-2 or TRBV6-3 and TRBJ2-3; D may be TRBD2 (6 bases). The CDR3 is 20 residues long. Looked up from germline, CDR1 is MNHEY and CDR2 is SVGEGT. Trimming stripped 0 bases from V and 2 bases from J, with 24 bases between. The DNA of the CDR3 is TGTGCCAGCAGTTACTCGTCGAATAGGCGTCTAGCGCTCCTCACAGATACGCAGTATTTT. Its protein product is CASSYSSNRRLALLTDTQYF.

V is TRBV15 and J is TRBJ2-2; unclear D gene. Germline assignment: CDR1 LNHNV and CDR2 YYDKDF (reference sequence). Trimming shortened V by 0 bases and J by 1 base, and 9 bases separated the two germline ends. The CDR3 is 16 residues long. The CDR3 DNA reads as TGTGCCACCAGCAGAGATTCAGCCCGGAACACCGGGGAGCTGTTTTTT. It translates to CATSRDSARNTGELFF.

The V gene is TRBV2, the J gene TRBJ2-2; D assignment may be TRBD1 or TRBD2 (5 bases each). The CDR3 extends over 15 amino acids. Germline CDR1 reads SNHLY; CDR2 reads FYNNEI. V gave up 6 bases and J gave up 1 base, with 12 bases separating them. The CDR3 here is CASRRDGENTGELFF. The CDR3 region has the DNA TGTGCCAGCAGAAGGGACGGGGAGAACACCGGGGAGCTGTTTTTT.

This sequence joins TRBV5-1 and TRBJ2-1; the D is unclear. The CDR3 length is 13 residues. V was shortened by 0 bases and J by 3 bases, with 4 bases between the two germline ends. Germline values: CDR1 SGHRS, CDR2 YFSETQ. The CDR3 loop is CASSLEVYNEQFF. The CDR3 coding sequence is TGCGCCAGCAGCTTGGAGGTCTACAATGAGCAGTTCTTC.

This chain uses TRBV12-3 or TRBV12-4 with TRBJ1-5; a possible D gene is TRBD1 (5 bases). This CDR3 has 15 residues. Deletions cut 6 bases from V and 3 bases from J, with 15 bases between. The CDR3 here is CASRSPGGDNQPQHF. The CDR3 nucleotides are TGTGCCAGCAGATCCCCGGGGGGAGACAATCAGCCCCAGCATTTT.

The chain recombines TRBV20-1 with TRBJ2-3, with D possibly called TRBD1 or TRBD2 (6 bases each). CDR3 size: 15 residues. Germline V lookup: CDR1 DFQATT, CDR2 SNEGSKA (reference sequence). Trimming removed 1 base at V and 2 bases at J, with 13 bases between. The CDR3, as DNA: TGCAGTGCTAGAGGGGGGGCGGGGTCCACAGATACGCAGTATTTT. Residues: CSARGGAGSTDTQYF.

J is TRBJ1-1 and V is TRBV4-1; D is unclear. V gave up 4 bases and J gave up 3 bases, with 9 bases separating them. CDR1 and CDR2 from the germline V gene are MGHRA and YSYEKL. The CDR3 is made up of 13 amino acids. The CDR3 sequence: CASSPHVDTEAFF. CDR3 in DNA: TGCGCCAGCAGCCCCCACGTGGACACTGAAGCTTTCTTT.

CDR3 in amino acids: CSGWTSGNYEQYF. Written as DNA, the CDR3 is TGCAGTGGGTGGACTAGCGGGAACTACGAGCAGTACTTC. The J gene is TRBJ2-7, the V gene TRBV20-1; TRBD2 aligns across 12 bases. CDR3 size: 13 residues. V lost 7 bases to trimming and J lost 3 bases; unmatched junction nucleotides: 4. Germline loops: CDR1 DFQATT, CDR2 SNEGSKA (reference sequence).

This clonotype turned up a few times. The CDR3 DNA sequence: TGTGCCAGCAGTTATGGGGGGTGGGATTCACCCCTCCACTTT. This codes for CASSYGGWDSPLHF. This chain links TRBV6-5 with TRBJ1-6, with D possibly being TRBD1 (5 bases). The germline V gene has CDR1 MNHEY and CDR2 SVGAGI. The CDR3 is made up of 14 amino acids. Trimming shortened V by 3 bases and J by 8 bases, and 11 bases separated the two germline ends.

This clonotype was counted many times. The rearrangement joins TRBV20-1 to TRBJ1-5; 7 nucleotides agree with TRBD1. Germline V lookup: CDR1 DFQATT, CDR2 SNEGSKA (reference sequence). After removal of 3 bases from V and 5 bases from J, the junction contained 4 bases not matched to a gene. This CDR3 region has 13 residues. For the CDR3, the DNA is TGCAGTGCTAGTAACAGGGGTTATCAGCCCCAGCATTTT. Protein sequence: CSASNRGYQPQHF.

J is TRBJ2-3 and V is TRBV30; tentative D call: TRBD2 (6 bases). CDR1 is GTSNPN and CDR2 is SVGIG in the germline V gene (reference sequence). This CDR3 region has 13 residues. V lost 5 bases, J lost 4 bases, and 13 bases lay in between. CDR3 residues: CAWVAAISDTQYF. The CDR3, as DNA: TGTGCCTGGGTAGCGGCTATCTCAGATACGCAGTATTTT.

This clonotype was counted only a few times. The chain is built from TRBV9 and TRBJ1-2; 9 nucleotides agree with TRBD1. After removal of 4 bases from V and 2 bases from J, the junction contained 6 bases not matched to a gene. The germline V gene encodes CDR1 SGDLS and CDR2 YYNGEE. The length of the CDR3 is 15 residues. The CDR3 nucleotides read TGTGCCAGCAGCTCCTACAGGGGGCCGAACTATGGCTACACCTTC. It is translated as CASSSYRGPNYGYTF.

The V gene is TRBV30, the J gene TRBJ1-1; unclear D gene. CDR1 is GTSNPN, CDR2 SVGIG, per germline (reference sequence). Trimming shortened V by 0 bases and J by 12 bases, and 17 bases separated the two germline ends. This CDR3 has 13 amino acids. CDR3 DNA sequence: TGTGCCTGGAGTGTCTCGGGCCTCACCGCGCCTTTCTTT. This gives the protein CAWSVSGLTAPFF.

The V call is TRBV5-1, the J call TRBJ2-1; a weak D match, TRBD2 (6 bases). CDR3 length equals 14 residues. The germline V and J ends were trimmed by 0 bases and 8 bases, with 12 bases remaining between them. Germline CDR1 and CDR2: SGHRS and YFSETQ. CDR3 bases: TGCGCCAGCAGCTTGGTTCGGGGGAGCTATGAGCAGTTCTTC. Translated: CASSLVRGSYEQFF.

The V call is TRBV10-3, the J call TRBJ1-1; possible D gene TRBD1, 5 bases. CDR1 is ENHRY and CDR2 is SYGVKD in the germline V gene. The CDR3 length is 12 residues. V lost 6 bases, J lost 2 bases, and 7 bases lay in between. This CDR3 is CAISGQNTEAFF. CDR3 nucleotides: TGTGCCATCAGCGGACAAAACACTGAAGCTTTCTTT.

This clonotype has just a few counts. The DNA of the CDR3 is TGTGCCAGCAGCTTAGCCCGGGAAACTGAAGCTTTCTTT. This codes for CASSLARETEAFF. The rearrangement uses TRBV7-2 and TRBJ1-1; no firm D call. The length of the CDR3 is 13 residues. Trimming shortened V by 0 bases and J by 5 bases, and 7 bases separated the two germline ends. Germline CDR1 SGHTA, CDR2 FQGNSA.

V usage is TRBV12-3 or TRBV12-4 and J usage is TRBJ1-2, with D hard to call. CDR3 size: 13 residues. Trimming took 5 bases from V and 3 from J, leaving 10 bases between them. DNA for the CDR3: TGTGCCAGCAGTCTTTTCCAGCACTATGGCTACACCTTC. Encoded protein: CASSLFQHYGYTF.